Listed below are T cell receptor beta chains from one sample, sequenced in a study of shared clonotypes between healthy human individuals. Sequencing was performed with immunoSEQ multiplex PCR; in TCRdb, only in-frame clones are kept and a portion is missing. The sample yields some 800,000 clones, more than 85% seen once. Source material: naive CD8+ T cells sorted from blood. These receptor sequences come from a man in his thirties or forties in good health. CDR3s include the opening cysteine and the closing phenylalanine or tryptophan. The D gene is left open where the match is weak. Not every row has a clone size; where given, it reads once, few, many or a size class.

>TRBJ2-5|-|-|TRBV6-1
CASSEASSGVRETQYF
TGTGCCAGCAGTGAAGCGTCGTCCGGGGTAAGGGAGACCCAGTACTTC
>TRBJ2-2|TRBD2|-|TRBV19
CASNLAGGNTGELFF
TGTGCCAGTAATTTAGCGGGAGGCAACACCGGGGAGCTGTTTTTT
>TRBJ2-7|-|-|TRBV4-1
CASSQDSLARRSEQYF
TGCGCCAGCAGCCAAGATTCCCTAGCGCGACGGTCCGAGCAGTACTTC
>TRBJ2-3|TRBD2|-|TRBV10-2
CASSGVRAGVGTDTQYF
TGCGCCAGCAGTGGGGTCAGAGCGGGGGTGGGCACAGATACGCAGTATTTT
>TRBJ1-3|-|-|TRBV4-1
CASSQVERSHSGNTIYF
TGCGCCAGCAGCCAAGTTGAGCGGTCGCACTCTGGAAACACCATATATTTT
>TRBJ2-5|-|-|TRBV28
CASIAGDETQYF
TGTGCCAGCATAGCAGGGGACGAGACCCAGTACTTC
>TRBJ2-3|-|few|TRBV7-6
CASSLAREGGSTDTQYF
TGTGCCAGCAGCTTAGCGCGAGAGGGCGGGAGCACAGATACGCAGTATTTT
>TRBJ1-3|TRBD1|-|TRBV7-9
CASSLLGQGASGNTIYF
TGTGCCAGCAGCTTGCTCGGACAGGGGGCGTCCGGAAACACCATATATTTT
>TRBJ2-2|-|-|TRBV10-1
CASTTVQGGELFF
TGCGCCAGCACCACCGTACAGGGCGGGGAGCTGTTTTTT
>TRBJ2-5|TRBD2|-|TRBV27
CASSFRGRAGETQYF
TGTGCCAGCAGTTTTCGCGGGAGGGCCGGAGAGACCCAGTACTTC
>TRBJ1-2|-|-|TRBV10-3
CAISDQPRGNDYGYTF
TGTGCCATCAGTGATCAACCCAGGGGCAATGACTATGGCTACACCTTC
>TRBJ1-2|-|-|TRBV6-6
CASRGEDYTF
TGTGCCAGTCGCGGGGAGGACTACACCTTC
>TRBJ1-5|-|-|TRBV19
CASSIELWGGGVNQPQHF
TGTGCCAGTAGTATAGAGCTGTGGGGCGGCGGTGTCAATCAGCCCCAGCATTTT
>TRBJ1-4|-|-|TRBV6-1
CASSEATDPSINEKLFF
TGTGCCAGCAGTGAAGCAACGGATCCCTCCATTAATGAAAAACTGTTTTTT
>TRBJ1-4|-|-|TRBV4-3
CASSQAWISDEKLFF
TGCGCCAGCAGCCAAGCATGGATATCAGATGAAAAACTGTTTTTT
>TRBJ2-2|-|-|TRBV7-6
CASSLAGPGELFF
TGTGCCAGCAGCTTAGCAGGGCCCGGGGAGCTGTTTTTT
>TRBJ1-2|TRBD1|-|TRBV5-4
CASGSGQGVDYGYTF
TGTGCCAGCGGATCGGGACAGGGGGTTGACTATGGCTACACCTTC
>TRBJ1-2|TRBD1|-|TRBV7-2
CAFPTGPYGYTF
TGTGCCTTCCCGACAGGGCCCTATGGCTACACCTTC